The source of this T cell receptor beta chain is a study of T cells after yellow fever vaccination. TCRdb independently ran MiXCR on the 5' RACE reads; one entry per CDR3 protein. Here the sample spans about 300,000 distinct CDR3 sequences, approximately 10% being singletons. Germline-derived CDR1 and CDR2 are DFQATT and SNEGSKA (reference sequence). Trimming took off 1 base at V and 2 bases at J, with 8 bases between the two ends. The CDR3 extends over 14 amino acids. This TCR was sampled from a man aged 18 to 29 who received the YFV17D yellow fever vaccine. The chain links TRBV20-1 to TRBJ2-2; a possible D gene is TRBD1 (6 bases). The sample here was CD4+ T cells sorted from PBMCs, taken 5 days after the yellow fever booster vaccination. Here the CDR3 reads CSARGQENTGELFF. The CDR3 bases are TGCAGTGCTAGAGGACAGGAAAACACCGGGGAGCTGTTTTTT.